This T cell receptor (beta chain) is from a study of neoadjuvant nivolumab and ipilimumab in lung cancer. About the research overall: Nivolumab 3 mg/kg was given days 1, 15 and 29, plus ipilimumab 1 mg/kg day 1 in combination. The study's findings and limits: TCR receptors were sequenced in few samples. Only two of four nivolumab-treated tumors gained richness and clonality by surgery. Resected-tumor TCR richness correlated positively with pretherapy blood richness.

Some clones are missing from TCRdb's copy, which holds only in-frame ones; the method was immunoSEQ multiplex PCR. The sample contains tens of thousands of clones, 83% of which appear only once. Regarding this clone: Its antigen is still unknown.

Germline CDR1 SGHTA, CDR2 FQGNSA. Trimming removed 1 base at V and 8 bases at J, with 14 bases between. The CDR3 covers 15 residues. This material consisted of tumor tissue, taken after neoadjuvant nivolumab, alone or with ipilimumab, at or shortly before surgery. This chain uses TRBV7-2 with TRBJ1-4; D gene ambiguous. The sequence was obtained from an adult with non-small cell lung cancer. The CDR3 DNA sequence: TGTGCCAGCAGCTTAGGGCCAGGTTTGGGGGAAAAACTGTTTTTT. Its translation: CASSLGPGLGEKLFF. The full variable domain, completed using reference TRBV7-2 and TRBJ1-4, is GAGVSQSPSNKVTEKGKDVELRCDPISGHTALYWYRQSLGQGLEFLIYFQGNSAPDKSGLPSDRFSAERTGGSVSTLTIQRTQQEDSAVYLCASSLGPGLGEKLFFGSGTQLSVL.